The 16 T cell receptor beta chains listed next were all sequenced from one sample in a study of blood T cell repertoires in COVID-19. Clones were sequenced by immunoSEQ multiplex PCR, and TCRdb holds only the in-frame ones, with some missing. The table records 200,000 or so clones, roughly nine tenths of them present only once. The sequenced sample consisted of peripheral blood. All receptors derive from a man aged 65 to 85 with active or convalescent COVID-19.

J is TRBJ2-7 and V is TRBV5-6; TRBD2 aligns across 7 bases. The V segment lost 4 bases and the J segment 3 bases; nucleotides outside the gene matches: 4. This CDR3 has 13 amino acids. Germline CDR1 is SGHDT and CDR2 is YYEEEE. The CDR3 DNA follows: TGTGCCAGCAGCCCCGGGACTAACTACGAGCAGTACTTC. Its translation is CASSPGTNYEQYF.

The chain joins TRBV4-1 to TRBJ2-5, with 9 nucleotides matching TRBD1. The CDR3 is made up of 19 amino acids. The J segment lost 3 bases and the V segment lost 3 bases, leaving 17 bases of the junction unmatched. Germline CDR1 and CDR2: MGHRA and YSYEKL. The CDR3 spells CASSQWDLPGTGYEETQYF. CDR3 coding DNA: TGCGCCAGCAGCCAGTGGGACCTTCCCGGGACAGGGTACGAAGAGACCCAGTACTTC.

This clone came up a few times. V and J are TRBV9 and TRBJ2-2; D might be TRBD1 (5 bases). The germline V gene has CDR1 SGDLS and CDR2 YYNGEE. This CDR3 is 16 amino acids long. V was trimmed by 2 bases and J by 1 base, leaving 12 bases between them. CDR3 protein: CASSVAPQGNTGELFF. CDR3 nucleotide sequence: TGTGCCAGCAGCGTGGCCCCGCAGGGGAACACCGGGGAGCTGTTTTTT. Using reference TRBV9 and TRBJ2-2 for the parts outside the CDR3, the full variable domain is DSGVTQTPKHLITATGQRVTLRCSPRSGDLSVYWYQQSLDQGLQFLIQYYNGEERAKGNILERFSAQQFPDLHSELNLSSLELGDSALYFCASSVAPQGNTGELFFGEGSRLTVL.

The chain links TRBV6-2 or TRBV6-3 to TRBJ2-1, with 7 bases fitting TRBD2. Germline trimming cut 2 bases from V and 6 bases from J; bases unmatched to any gene: 16. The CDR3 covers 18 residues. CDR1 is MNHEY and CDR2 is SVGEGT in the germline V gene. CDR3 nucleotides: TGTGCCAGCAGTTACGGCCTAGACCGTTCGGCGGGAGTCAATGAGCAGTTCTTC. Protein product: CASSYGLDRSAGVNEQFF.

This sequence joins TRBV6-5 and TRBJ2-1; 9 bases fit TRBD2. This CDR3 contains 14 residues. J was trimmed by 5 bases and V by 5 bases; bases with no gene match: 4. Germline V lookup: CDR1 MNHEY, CDR2 SVGAGI. CDR3 residues: CASSRLAANNEQFF. The CDR3 DNA reads TGTGCCAGCAGTCGACTAGCGGCAAACAATGAGCAGTTCTTC.

This chain links TRBV18 with TRBJ1-2; 7 bases are a match to TRBD1. The CDR3 totals 13 residues. From germline, CDR1 is KGHSH and CDR2 LQKENI. V gave up 6 bases and J gave up 6 bases; unmatched junction bases: 7. CDR3 sequence reads: CASSQGGVNGYTF. In DNA form, the CDR3 reads TGTGCCAGCTCCCAGGGGGGCGTGAATGGCTACACCTTC.

The rearrangement links TRBV28 to TRBJ1-4, with 9 nucleotides matching TRBD1. CDR1 is MDHEN and CDR2 is SYDVKM in the germline V gene. This CDR3 has 16 residues. V lost 5 bases, J lost 7 bases, and 11 bases stayed unmatched. DNA for the CDR3: TGTGCCAGCAGTACGGACAGGGGCCGGGTTTCTGAAAAACTGTTTTTT. Translated: CASSTDRGRVSEKLFF.

The chain has TRBV3-1 (or the pseudogene TRBV3-2) and TRBJ2-7; 9 nucleotides agree with TRBD1. There are 15 residues in the CDR3. CDR1 is LGHDT and CDR2 is YNNKEL in the germline V gene (reference sequence). V shed 3 bases and J 2 bases; nucleotides not matched to a gene: 5. CDR3 loop: CASSHSTGGPYEQYF. DNA for the CDR3: TGTGCCAGCAGCCACTCGACAGGGGGGCCCTACGAGCAGTACTTC.

This chain uses TRBV3-1 (or the pseudogene TRBV3-2) with TRBJ1-3; D remains unclear. Germline CDR1 LGHDT, CDR2 YNNKEL (reference sequence). The V gene lost 2 bases and the J gene lost 7 bases, with 24 bases spanning the gap. The CDR3 has 18 residues. The CDR3 bases are TGTGCCAGCAGCCAATTTAACGCGGCTCTAGCTGCGAGCAACACCATATATTTT. Encoded protein: CASSQFNAALAASNTIYF.

This clone was counted once. The chain employs TRBV7-2 and TRBJ1-1; tentative D call: TRBD1 (5 bases). The germline V gene encodes CDR1 SGHTA and CDR2 FQGNSA. This CDR3 contains 15 residues. Between the trimmed V and J ends, which lost 5 bases and 1 base, there was a span of 14 bases. The CDR3 bases are TGTGCCAGCAGCGCCAGACCCACAGGGAACACTGAAGCTTTCTTT. Its translation is CASSARPTGNTEAFF.

This clone has just one count. This rearrangement joins TRBV2 to TRBJ2-5, with 7 bases fitting TRBD2. Germline loops: CDR1 SNHLY, CDR2 FYNNEI. This CDR3 spans 15 amino acids. V lost 8 bases, J lost 2 bases, and 11 bases stayed unmatched. CDR3 sequence: CASGYGGGLQETQYF. In nucleotides, the CDR3 is TGTGCCAGCGGATATGGGGGAGGGTTGCAAGAGACCCAGTACTTC.

V is TRBV19 and J is TRBJ2-5; TRBD1 matches at 11 bases. V lost 4 bases and J lost 5; bases outside the gene matches: 9. The germline V gene encodes CDR1 LNHDA and CDR2 SQIVND (reference sequence). The CDR3 spans 16 residues. The CDR3 here is CASSKTPGQGVETQYF. CDR3 in DNA: TGTGCCAGTAGTAAAACTCCGGGACAGGGGGTCGAGACCCAGTACTTC.

The CDR3 DNA reads as TGTGCCATCAGAATAGCGGGGCCGAACACCGGGGAGCTGTTTTTT. Translated, it gives CAIRIAGPNTGELFF. The chain carries TRBV10-3 and TRBJ2-2; 8 bases align to TRBD2. V was clipped by 6 bases and J by 0 bases; unmatched bases: 3. Germline CDR1 reads ENHRY; CDR2 reads SYGVKD. This CDR3 has 15 amino acids.

The chain employs TRBV2 and TRBJ1-2; a weak D match, TRBD1 (5 bases). This CDR3 comprises 16 residues. Per germline, CDR1 SNHLY and CDR2 FYNNEI. The V end was cut by 6 bases, the J end by 7 bases, with 24 bases between. The CDR3 DNA reads as TGTGCCAGCAGCTTTTTCTCAGCCCCCCAGGGTGGTGGCTACACCTTC. It is translated as CASSFFSAPQGGGYTF. Using reference TRBV2 and TRBJ1-2 for the parts outside the CDR3, the full variable domain is EPEVTQTPSHQVTQMGQEVILRCVPISNHLYFYWYRQILGQKVEFLVSFYNNEISEKSEIFDDQFSVERPDGSNFTLKIRSTKLEDSAMYFCASSFFSAPQGGGYTFGSGTRLTVV.

The chain is built from TRBV27 and TRBJ2-7, with 8 bases lining up with TRBD1. This CDR3 region has 13 residues. V was pared by 8 bases and J by 0 bases, with 3 bases of the junction left unmatched. In germline, CDR1 is MNHEY, CDR2 SMNVEV (reference sequence). The DNA of the CDR3 is TGTGCCAGCGGGGGACAGGACTCCTACGAGCAGTACTTC. Protein: CASGGQDSYEQYF.

V usage is TRBV9 and J usage is TRBJ1-6, with D perhaps matching TRBD1 (5 bases). Germline values: CDR1 SGDLS, CDR2 YYNGEE. CDR3 size: 15 residues. Trimming left V 3 bases short and J 0 bases short, with 7 bases between. The chain's CDR3 is CASSETDSYNSPLHF. In DNA form, the CDR3 reads TGTGCCAGCAGCGAGACAGACTCCTATAATTCACCCCTCCACTTT.